The 10 T cell receptor beta chains listed next were all sequenced from one sample in a study of cytomegalovirus exposure and HLA in healthy donors. PCR primers comprised 60 Vbeta and 13 Jbeta primers. TCRdb's table, derived via immunoSEQ multiplex PCR, lists solely in-frame clones and lacks some. The sample includes 200,000 to 300,000 clones, approximately 84% of them seen just once. Sequenced sample: PBMCs. The receptors stem from a woman aged 40 to 55 in good health and CMV-seropositive.

The J gene is TRBJ2-1, the V gene TRBV4-1; D is perhaps TRBD1 (6 bases). The V gene's germline CDR1 is MGHRA and CDR2 YSYEKL. Trimming pared 1 base from V and 6 bases from J, leaving 13 bases between. The CDR3 totals 15 residues. CDR3 loop: CASSQATGYINEQFF. As DNA, the CDR3 is TGCGCCAGCAGCCAAGCTACAGGGTACATCAATGAGCAGTTCTTC.

This chain links TRBV10-3 with TRBJ2-3; D is uncertain. The V end was cut by 5 bases, the J end by 0 bases, with 6 bases between. The CDR3 contains 13 residues. In germline, CDR1 is ENHRY, CDR2 SYGVKD. This CDR3 reads CAISQTSTDTQYF. In DNA form, the CDR3 reads TGTGCCATCAGTCAGACTAGCACAGATACGCAGTATTTT.

The rearrangement joins TRBV5-8 to TRBJ2-3; the match to TRBD2 covers 11 bases. The CDR3 consists of 16 residues. The germline V gene encodes CDR1 SGHTS and CDR2 YDEGEE. V lost 4 bases to trimming and J lost 5 bases; unmatched junction nucleotides: 9. The CDR3 DNA sequence: TGTGCCAGCAGCGAGGGACTAGCGGAAGCGGGAGATACGCAGTATTTT. Translation gives CASSEGLAEAGDTQYF.

This chain joins TRBV30 and TRBJ2-5; TRBD2 might be the D (6 bases). Germline CDR1 GTSNPN, CDR2 SVGIG (reference sequence). V lost 6 bases and J 7 bases, leaving 18 bases between the germline ends. The CDR3 loop spans 13 amino acids. CDR3 in DNA: TGTGCCTGCCTTAGCACTCAAGCGGGGACCCAGTACTTC. Protein sequence: CACLSTQAGTQYF.

A few counts support this clone. DNA of the CDR3: TGCGCCAGCAGCACTGGGGCAGGAGTTAATGAAAAACTGTTTTTT. It is translated as CASSTGAGVNEKLFF. V and J are TRBV5-1 and TRBJ1-4; TRBD1 is a possible D gene (5 bases). Trimming stripped 4 bases from V and 4 bases from J, with 14 bases between. CDR1 and CDR2 from the germline V gene are SGHRS and YFSETQ. The CDR3 length is 15 residues.

The rearrangement links TRBV4-3 to TRBJ2-1, with a tentative D call TRBD2 (6 bases). Trimming took off 4 bases at V and 2 bases at J, with 30 bases between the two ends. Germline V gives CDR1 LGHNA, CDR2 YSLEER. This CDR3 is 21 amino acids long. CDR3 sequence: CASSPHGGADAGGATYNEQFF. DNA for the CDR3: TGCGCCAGCAGCCCTCACGGAGGGGCGGACGCCGGTGGGGCTACCTACAATGAGCAGTTCTTC.

This chain uses TRBV11-1 with TRBJ2-1; 8 nucleotides agree with TRBD1. Trimming took 6 bases from V and 10 from J; bases not matched to a gene: 8. The CDR3 covers 13 residues. Germline values: CDR1 SGHAT, CDR2 FQDESV (reference sequence). Here the CDR3 reads CASSRQGIREQFF. The CDR3 DNA reads TGTGCCAGCAGTCGACAGGGGATACGGGAGCAGTTCTTC.

The chain recombines TRBV2 with TRBJ2-3; D possibly corresponds to TRBD1 (5 bases). Germline CDR1 SNHLY, CDR2 FYNNEI. The CDR3 contains 15 residues. The V end was cut by 7 bases, the J end by 2 bases, with 16 bases between. The CDR3 bases are TGTGCCAGCAAAAGGGAACAGGCGAACACAGATACGCAGTATTTT. It is translated as CASKREQANTDTQYF.

The J gene is TRBJ1-1, the V gene TRBV2, with a tentative D call TRBD1 (5 bases). V was cut by 3 bases and J by 1 base, with 9 bases left in between. Germline lookup yields CDR1 SNHLY and CDR2 FYNNEI. CDR3 length: 14 amino acids. The CDR3 sequence is CASSDQQGNTEAFF. The CDR3 DNA reads TGTGCCAGCAGTGATCAGCAGGGGAACACTGAAGCTTTCTTT.

The CDR3 here is CASSQTGTGGNIQYF. The CDR3 nucleotides are TGTGCCAGCAGCCAAACGGGGACTGGAGGGAACATTCAGTACTTC. The chain combines TRBV14 with TRBJ2-4, with D possibly TRBD2 on 6 matching bases. This CDR3 is 15 amino acids long. Germline V gene lookup returns CDR1 SGHDN and CDR2 FVKESK. The V and J ends lost 2 bases and 7 bases respectively, with 15 bases between them.